Listed here is a single T cell receptor beta chain. Antigen specificity is unknown. The CDR3 covers 17 residues. The V end lost 1 base, the J end lost 4 bases, and 19 bases lay between the germline ends. Germline V CDR1 and CDR2: SEHNR, FQNEAQ (reference sequence). Libraries were prepared by immunoSEQ multiplex PCR; TCRdb keeps only in-frame clonotypes and omits some of them. Seen here are tens of thousands of clones, roughly 93% observed once, and the top ten hold about 18%. The data derive from a study of OX40 agonist ivuxolimab in advanced cancers. For the study at large: Earlier anti-PD-1, anti-PD-L1 or anti-CTLA-4 therapy was permitted; over 35% had received some.

Findings and limits, study-wide: On average, CD8+ T cells showed a greater number of expanded clones than CD4+.

The source was CD4+ or CD8+ T cells sorted from blood, collected in a trial of the OX40 agonist ivuxolimab. V usage is TRBV7-9 and J usage is TRBJ1-2, with a tentative D call TRBD1 (5 bases). The source is an adult with an advanced solid tumor such as melanoma, head and neck, liver or kidney cancer. The CDR3 loop is CASSLGYRRSGIYGYTF. The CDR3 bases are TGTGCCAGCAGCTTAGGATACAGGCGAAGCGGTATCTATGGCTACACCTTC.